The 26 T cell receptor beta chains reported below all come from one sample, sequenced in a study of a mutant IDH1 vaccine in newly diagnosed glioma. Noted time point: week 47, end of study. Each vaccine dose was 300 ug of mutant IDH1 20-mer peptide, with topical imiquimod. Here immunoSEQ multiplex PCR was the method, and the copy in TCRdb shows in-frame clones only, minus some. The table shows over 80,000 clones, with approximately 75% occurring only once. The antigens of these receptors remain unknown. This specimen was PBMCs, taken from a glioma patient whose treatment included an IDH1 peptide vaccine. The receptors stem from a man aged 35-49 years with glioma.

This clone was counted a single time. The V and J genes are TRBV4-3 and TRBJ1-2; D might be TRBD1 (5 bases). Germline lookup yields CDR1 LGHNA and CDR2 YSLEER. The CDR3 is 14 residues long. The ends were cut back, 1 base at V and 1 base at J, with 7 bases in the middle. The CDR3 loop reads CASSQVRDNYGYTF. In DNA, the CDR3 is TGCGCCAGCAGCCAAGTCAGGGATAACTATGGCTACACCTTC.

CDR3 loop: CAWSKGAKGANVLTF. The CDR3 nucleotides are TGTGCCTGGAGTAAGGGGGCAAAAGGGGCCAACGTCCTGACTTTC. The V and J genes are TRBV30 and TRBJ2-6; TRBD1 matches at 7 bases. Per the germline V gene, CDR1 is GTSNPN and CDR2 is SVGIG (reference sequence). V shed 2 bases, J shed 4 bases, and the junction held 5 bases outside the gene matches. This CDR3 has 15 residues.

The chain links TRBV5-1 to TRBJ1-2; tentatively, D is TRBD1 (6 bases). The germline gives CDR1 SGHRS, CDR2 YFSETQ. The V gene lost 4 bases and the J gene lost 8 bases, with 12 bases spanning the gap. The CDR3 runs 12 residues. CDR3 coding DNA: TGCGCCAGCAGCCGCACAGGGCTCGGCTACACCTTC. Its translation: CASSRTGLGYTF.

This clone has just one count. The rearrangement uses TRBV5-5 and TRBJ2-1, with D perhaps assigned TRBD1 or TRBD2 (5 bases each). The CDR3 totals 18 residues. V lost 4 bases, J lost 0 bases, and 20 bases lay in between. In germline, CDR1 is SGHKS, CDR2 YYEKEE (reference sequence). For the CDR3, the DNA is TGTGCCAGCAGCCAGGGACCAGCGATTCCTAGCTCCTACAATGAGCAGTTCTTC. Translation: CASSQGPAIPSSYNEQFF.

The V gene is TRBV6-4, the J gene TRBJ2-1; 12 bases are shared with TRBD2. J gave up 9 bases and V 4 bases, and 10 bases lay outside the gene matches. This CDR3 has 16 amino acids. The germline V gene encodes CDR1 MRHNA and CDR2 SNTAGT. CDR3 sequence reads: CASSAVSLAGGGEQFF. In DNA, the CDR3 is TGTGCCAGCAGTGCCGTCTCACTAGCGGGGGGAGGTGAGCAGTTCTTC.

The rearrangement links TRBV5-6 to TRBJ1-1; tentative D call: TRBD1 (5 bases). Germline CDR1 is SGHDT and CDR2 is YYEEEE. The CDR3 totals 15 residues. The V end was cut by 2 bases, the J end by 1 base, with 12 bases between. This chain's CDR3 is CASSFGTDTNTEAFF. In nucleotides, the CDR3 is TGTGCCAGCAGCTTCGGGACGGACACGAACACTGAAGCTTTCTTT.

V gene TRBV5-5 combines with J gene TRBJ1-2; no clear D. CDR1 is SGHKS and CDR2 is YYEKEE in the germline V gene (reference sequence). The V end was cut by 1 base, the J end by 0 bases, with 4 bases between. The length of the CDR3 is 13 residues. The CDR3 reads CASSLSTNYGYTF. The CDR3, as DNA: TGTGCCAGCAGCTTGAGTACTAACTATGGCTACACCTTC.

CDR3 DNA: TGTGCCAGCAGCTTGACAGGGCCGAACACCGGGGAGCTGTTTTTT. Translation gives CASSLTGPNTGELFF. The chain couples TRBV5-5 to TRBJ2-2; possible D gene TRBD1, 6 bases. Germline V lookup: CDR1 SGHKS, CDR2 YYEKEE (reference sequence). This CDR3 contains 15 residues. Trimming shortened V by 1 base and J by 0 bases, and 7 bases separated the two germline ends. Full variable domain (outside the CDR3, taken from reference TRBV5-5 and TRBJ2-2): DAGVTQSPTHLIKTRGQQVTLRCSPISGHKSVSWYQQVLGQGPQFIFQYYEKEERGRGNFPDRFSARQFPNYSSELNVNALLLGDSALYLCASSLTGPNTGELFFGEGSRLTVL.

With respect to this clone: The junction differs from germline at one of its ends, possibly a read error. The rearrangement joins TRBV7-7 to TRBJ2-2; possibly TRBD1 or TRBD2 for D (6 bases each). The CDR3 length is 17 residues. Germline V gives CDR1 SSHAT, CDR2 FNYEAQ (reference sequence). The CDR3 DNA reads TGTGCTAGCATCCCCAGGGGTTGGCGGGATGGGGCCGGGGAGCTGTTTTTT. This codes for CASIPRGWRDGAGELFF.

The J gene is TRBJ1-5, the V gene TRBV28; TRBD1 is a possible D gene (5 bases). Trimming stripped 3 bases from V and 2 bases from J, with 11 bases between. The CDR3 extends over 15 amino acids. Germline-derived CDR1 and CDR2 are MDHEN and SYDVKM. The DNA of the CDR3 is TGTGCCAGCAGTTTTGGCAGGGCGGGCAATCAGCCCCAGCATTTT. This translates into CASSFGRAGNQPQHF. Supplemented by reference TRBV28 and TRBJ1-5, the full variable domain reads DVKVTQSSRYLVKRTGEKVFLECVQDMDHENMFWYRQDPGLGLRLIYFSYDVKMKEKGDIPEGYSVSREKKERFSLILESASTNQTSMYLCASSFGRAGNQPQHFGDGTRLSIL.

The chain carries TRBV11-2 and TRBJ1-2; TRBD1 is a possible D gene (6 bases). This CDR3 spans 14 amino acids. Germline CDR1 SGHAT, CDR2 FQNNGV. Trimming removed 1 base at V and 7 bases at J, with 13 bases between. The DNA of the CDR3 is TGTGCCAGCAGCTTAGCCGGGGCAGGGGCTGGCTACACCTTC. As protein: CASSLAGAGAGYTF.

V usage is TRBV7-8 and J usage is TRBJ2-1; D unclear. The germline V gene encodes CDR1 SGHVS and CDR2 FQNEAQ. This CDR3 region has 16 residues. Trimming pared 2 bases from V and 4 bases from J, leaving 15 bases between. The CDR3 sequence: CASSLRVGGVYNEQFF. CDR3 in DNA: TGTGCCAGCAGCTTACGGGTTGGTGGGGTATACAATGAGCAGTTCTTC. The complete variable domain, with remaining parts taken from reference TRBV7-8 and TRBJ2-1, reads GAGVSQSPRYKVAKRGQDVALRCDPISGHVSLFWYQQALGQGPEFLTYFQNEAQLDKSGLPSDRFFAERPEGSVSTLKIQRTQQEDSAVYLCASSLRVGGVYNEQFFGPGTRLTVL.

This clone was counted a few times. The chain is built from TRBV14 and TRBJ2-5; D is unclear. CDR1 is SGHDN and CDR2 is FVKESK in the germline V gene. CDR3 length equals 17 residues. Trimming stripped 1 base from V and 1 base from J, with 16 bases between. The CDR3 DNA reads as TGTGCCAGCAGCCAAGCCGCTATTACCAACAGCCAAGAGACCCAGTACTTC. This gives the protein CASSQAAITNSQETQYF.

Turning to this clone: The CDR3 end shows no conserved phenylalanine or tryptophan, and so a read error is likely. CDR3 nucleotide sequence: TGTGCCAGCAGACTTACAGGATCCTACGAGCAGTACCTC. Its translation: CASRLTGSYEQYL. The V call is TRBV27, the J call TRBJ2-7; maybe TRBD1 (5 bases). The V gene lost 6 bases and the J gene lost 1 base, with 10 bases spanning the gap. This CDR3 is 13 amino acids long. Per germline, CDR1 MNHEY and CDR2 SMNVEV (reference sequence).

This clone was detected only a few times. Here the CDR3 DNA reads TGTGCCAGCAGCCAGTACAGGAGCACGAACACTGAAGCTTTCTTT. Encoded protein: CASSQYRSTNTEAFF. The chain carries TRBV7-2 and TRBJ1-1; possibly TRBD1 for D (5 bases). V lost 5 bases, J lost 1 base, and 14 bases lay in between. The germline gives CDR1 SGHTA, CDR2 FQGNSA. The CDR3 contains 15 residues.

This clone was detected a few times. V and J are TRBV30 and TRBJ1-1; D ambiguous. Between the trimmed V and J ends, which lost 0 bases and 6 bases, there was a span of 5 bases. CDR3 length equals 11 residues. In germline, CDR1 is GTSNPN, CDR2 SVGIG (reference sequence). The DNA of the CDR3 is TGTGCCTGGAGTGTAAGTCCTGAAGCTTTCTTT. Its translation: CAWSVSPEAFF.

The J gene is TRBJ1-3, the V gene TRBV9; 7 nucleotides align to TRBD1. The V gene end was trimmed by 6 bases and the J gene end by 0 bases; junction bases not matched to a gene: 12. The CDR3 spans 17 residues. CDR1 is SGDLS, CDR2 YYNGEE, per germline. This CDR3 is CASIRGRVGLSGNTIYF. The CDR3 DNA is TGTGCCAGCATTAGGGGGCGCGTCGGCCTCTCTGGAAACACCATATATTTT.

The chain has TRBV4-3 and TRBJ1-4; D remains ambiguous. V was pared by 4 bases and J by 5 bases, with 14 bases between. The CDR3 totals 15 residues. Germline values: CDR1 LGHNA, CDR2 YSLEER. CDR3 nucleotides: TGCGCCAGCAGCCCACGAGGAGGGTTCAATGAAAAACTGTTTTTT. This codes for CASSPRGGFNEKLFF.

The chain recombines TRBV6-6 with TRBJ1-6; weak D call: TRBD1 (5 bases). Trimming pared 7 bases from V and 9 bases from J, leaving 13 bases between. This CDR3 region has 13 residues. Per germline, CDR1 MNHNY and CDR2 SVGAGI (reference sequence). The CDR3 DNA follows: TGTGCCAGCATCCAACTAGGGGTTTCACCCCTCCACTTT. Translating gives CASIQLGVSPLHF.

This chain joins TRBV2 and TRBJ2-7; TRBD1 matches 10 bases. V shed 3 bases, J shed 5 bases, and the junction held 4 bases outside the gene matches. This CDR3 contains 14 residues. The germline V gene encodes CDR1 SNHLY and CDR2 FYNNEI. The CDR3 DNA reads as TGTGCCAGCAGTGAGGGACAGGGGCTCCACGAGCAGTACTTC. Protein product: CASSEGQGLHEQYF. Full variable domain (remainder filled in from reference TRBV2 and TRBJ2-7): EPEVTQTPSHQVTQMGQEVILRCVPISNHLYFYWYRQILGQKVEFLVSFYNNEISEKSEIFDDQFSVERPDGSNFTLKIRSTKLEDSAMYFCASSEGQGLHEQYFGPGTRLTVT.

The table lists this clone with a count of one. The chain joins TRBV30 to TRBJ2-7; 8 bases are shared with TRBD1. In germline, CDR1 is GTSNPN, CDR2 SVGIG (reference sequence). The length of the CDR3 is 14 residues. Trimming removed 3 bases from V and 1 base from J; junction bases left unmatched: 5. CDR3 in DNA: TGTGCCTGGAGGTTCGGGACAGGATCCTACGAGCAGTACTTC. Amino acid sequence: CAWRFGTGSYEQYF.

The rearrangement uses TRBV5-5 and TRBJ1-2; 9 bases line up with TRBD1. The V gene's germline CDR1 is SGHKS and CDR2 YYEKEE (reference sequence). This CDR3 has 14 residues. V lost 7 bases and J lost 4; bases outside the gene matches: 8. CDR3 region: CASWDLQGAYGYTF. CDR3 nucleotides: TGTGCCAGCTGGGACCTACAGGGGGCCTATGGCTACACCTTC.

This chain connects TRBV11-3 to TRBJ2-5, with D possibly matching TRBD1 (5 bases). This CDR3 region has 15 residues. The germline CDR1 and CDR2 sequences are SGHNT and YENEEA. Trimming left V 3 bases short and J 5 bases short, with 16 bases between. CDR3 in amino acids: CASSLESGSGETQYF. As DNA, the CDR3 is TGTGCCAGCAGCTTGGAATCAGGGTCTGGGGAGACCCAGTACTTC.

This chain uses TRBV7-9 with TRBJ1-4; 9 bases line up with TRBD1. Germline V gene sequence: CDR1 SEHNR, CDR2 FQNEAQ (reference sequence). With 4 bases clipped from V and 0 bases from J, the junction kept 12 bases outside the gene matches. The CDR3 totals 19 residues. The CDR3 DNA reads TGTGCCAGCAGCTCCTCCGGGACAGGGAGTGGAACAACTAATGAAAAACTGTTTTTT. As protein: CASSSSGTGSGTTNEKLFF.

The rearrangement uses TRBV15 and TRBJ2-3; D may be TRBD2 (5 bases). Trimming left V 2 bases short and J 0 bases short, with 15 bases between. Germline V gene data show CDR1 as LNHNV and CDR2 as YYDKDF (reference sequence). The CDR3 spans 17 residues. CDR3 nucleotides: TGTGCCACCAGCAGATCGCTTTCGGGAAAGAGCACAGATACGCAGTATTTT. Protein: CATSRSLSGKSTDTQYF.

This clone qualifies as medium-sized. The genes are TRBV4-2 and TRBJ1-4; D unresolved. Germline V gene data show CDR1 as LGHNA and CDR2 as YNFKEQ. The CDR3 consists of 17 residues. The V gene lost 0 bases and the J gene lost 7 bases, with 18 bases spanning the gap. The CDR3 region is CASSQDPTLGRAEKLFF. CDR3 DNA: TGTGCCAGCAGCCAAGATCCCACCTTAGGACGAGCTGAAAAACTGTTTTTT.